A single sample is the source of the 12 T cell receptor beta chains below, sequenced in a study of cytomegalovirus exposure and HLA in healthy donors. The PCR made use of 60 Vbeta and 13 Jbeta primers. Method: immunoSEQ multiplex PCR; TCRdb's copy keeps in-frame clones and lacks some. The data contain 150,000 to 160,000 clones, around 84% of them seen just once; the ten biggest clones take up roughly 5.3%. Material: PBMCs. The receptors were sampled from a woman aged 40 to 50 in good health and CMV-seropositive.

This sequence joins TRBV7-9 and TRBJ1-2, with TRBD1 as a possible D gene (5 bases). Trimming took off 5 bases at V and 7 bases at J, with 14 bases between the two ends. CDR3 length equals 13 residues. Germline CDR1 SEHNR, CDR2 FQNEAQ (reference sequence). The CDR3 reads CASSPLQGGGYTF. The CDR3 bases are TGTGCCAGCAGCCCCCTTCAGGGAGGTGGCTACACCTTC.

The chain links TRBV9 to TRBJ2-3; D gene unclear. V lost 4 bases to trimming and J lost 0 bases, with 6 bases between them. Germline V gene lookup returns CDR1 SGDLS and CDR2 YYNGEE. This CDR3 is built from 13 residues. Here the CDR3 reads CASSPLSTDTQYF. In DNA, the CDR3 is TGTGCCAGCAGCCCCTTGAGCACAGATACGCAGTATTTT.

This sequence joins TRBV7-3 and TRBJ2-7; 10 bases are shared with TRBD2. There are 14 residues in the CDR3. The V gene's germline CDR1 is SGHTA and CDR2 FQGTGA. V trimming: 5 bases; J trimming: 5 bases; junction bases outside the gene matches: 6. Here the CDR3 DNA reads TGTGCCAGCAGCCGGAGCGGGGGGGTAGACGAGCAGTACTTC. This encodes CASSRSGGVDEQYF.

The chain is built from TRBV5-1 and TRBJ2-5; 7 bases align to TRBD2. CDR3 length: 15 residues. Germline assignment: CDR1 SGHRS and CDR2 YFSETQ. J lost 5 bases, V lost 0 bases, and 7 bases had no gene match. CDR3 in DNA: TGCGCCAGCAGCTTGGGTGCGGGAGTTGATGAGACCCAGTACTTC. Protein: CASSLGAGVDETQYF.

This chain joins TRBV15 and TRBJ2-1; D gene ambiguous. CDR3 length: 16 residues. CDR1 is LNHNV, CDR2 YYDKDF, per germline (reference sequence). V was cut by 0 bases and J by 0 bases, with 9 bases left in between. DNA for the CDR3: TGTGCCACCAGCAGAGATCGGGTAAGCTCCTACAATGAGCAGTTCTTC. This translates into CATSRDRVSSYNEQFF.

This chain joins TRBV29-1 and TRBJ2-7, with a possible D match to TRBD2 (5 bases). Germline loops: CDR1 SQVTM, CDR2 ANQGSEA. V was clipped by 5 bases and J by 0 bases, with 11 bases between them. The CDR3 contains 13 residues. CDR3 amino acids: CSVRRPLSYEQYF. The CDR3 bases are TGCAGCGTTCGGAGGCCACTCTCCTACGAGCAGTACTTC.

The gene calls are TRBV9 and TRBJ2-7, with 11 bases that match TRBD2. Germline V gene data show CDR1 as SGDLS and CDR2 as YYNGEE. V gave up 0 bases and J gave up 7 bases; unmatched junction bases: 0. This CDR3 comprises 13 residues. This CDR3 reads CASSVASGREQYF. The CDR3 region has the DNA TGTGCCAGCAGCGTAGCTAGCGGGAGGGAGCAGTACTTC. The whole variable domain, filled in from reference TRBV9 and TRBJ2-7, reads DSGVTQTPKHLITATGQRVTLRCSPRSGDLSVYWYQQSLDQGLQFLIQYYNGEERAKGNILERFSAQQFPDLHSELNLSSLELGDSALYFCASSVASGREQYFGPGTRLTVT.

V is TRBV5-1 and J is TRBJ1-4, with D unresolved. The CDR3 consists of 16 residues. The V gene lost 3 bases and the J gene lost 0 bases, with 12 bases spanning the gap. The germline V gene has CDR1 SGHRS and CDR2 YFSETQ. This CDR3 reads CASSSTWRATNEKLFF. The CDR3 nucleotides read TGCGCCAGCAGCTCGACGTGGCGGGCAACTAATGAAAAACTGTTTTTT.

The table lists this clone with a few counts. For the CDR3, the DNA is TGTGCCTGGAGCGGGACCGGGACTAGCGGGAACAATGAGCAGTTCTTC. Translation: CAWSGTGTSGNNEQFF. The chain is built from TRBV30 and TRBJ2-1; TRBD2 matches at 13 bases. Germline lookup yields CDR1 GTSNPN and CDR2 SVGIG (reference sequence). CDR3 length equals 16 residues. The V and J ends lost 3 bases and 5 bases, in that order; junction bases with no gene match: 7.

V is TRBV9 and J is TRBJ2-1, with a weak D call TRBD2 (6 bases). This CDR3 region has 14 residues. Germline loops: CDR1 SGDLS, CDR2 YYNGEE. The ends were cut back, 3 bases at V and 1 base at J, with 8 bases in the middle. The CDR3, as DNA: TGTGCCAGCAGCGCAGGGACTTCCTACAATGAGCAGTTCTTC. Its translation: CASSAGTSYNEQFF.

This clone turned up a few times. The V call is TRBV4-2, the J call TRBJ2-6; 8 bases are a match to TRBD2. Germline CDR1 LGHNA, CDR2 YNFKEQ. The CDR3 is made up of 18 amino acids. V shed 0 bases and J 3 bases; nucleotides not matched to a gene: 7. CDR3 sequence reads: CASSQEDGRASGANVLTF. As DNA, the CDR3 is TGTGCCAGCAGCCAAGAAGACGGGAGGGCCAGTGGGGCCAACGTCCTGACTTTC.

This chain connects TRBV7-3 to TRBJ1-1; D not certain. Per germline, CDR1 SGHTA and CDR2 FQGTGA. CDR3 length: 13 residues. The V gene lost 2 bases and the J gene lost 5 bases, with 9 bases spanning the gap. CDR3 sequence reads: CASSLSTATEAFF. As DNA, the CDR3 is TGTGCCAGCAGCTTATCTACAGCTACTGAAGCTTTCTTT.